These T cell receptor beta chains were read from a single sample in a study of T cells in Graves' hyperthyroidism and ophthalmopathy. TCRdb re-called the multiplex PCR reads through MiXCR, storing one row per CDR3 protein. The sample records about 200,000 distinct CDR3 sequences, 18% being singletons. The specimen was blood. The source of these receptors is a middle-aged man with Graves' hyperthyroidism. Both conserved end residues are trimmed from each CDR3. The order of the fields is clone size, J gene, V gene, CDR3 protein. Not all rows give a size; the values are once, few, many and, for expanded clones, a class.

many	TRBJ2-7	TRBV2	ASRYSSYEQY
NA	TRBJ2-3	TRBV20-1	SASGGSGALDDTQY
many	TRBJ1-1	TRBV30	AWSRGQGDTEAF
many	TRBJ2-3	TRBV28	ASSLFGGGATDTQY
many	TRBJ2-5	TRBV12-3/TRBV12-4	ASSFGQGARETQY
few	TRBJ2-7	TRBV27	ASRRGAEQY
few	TRBJ1-1	TRBV9	ASSPGHSRTEAF
many	TRBJ1-1	TRBV30	AWNKANTEAF
many	TRBJ1-4	TRBV18	ASSFDRDSNEKLF
many	TRBJ1-2	TRBV6-6	ASSYSKDIEGYT
NA	TRBJ2-7	TRBV11-2	ASSEAIAGNRYEQY